The 4 T cell receptor beta chains below were found in one sample sequenced in a study of blood T cell repertoires in COVID-19. Assay used: immunoSEQ multiplex PCR; TCRdb lists only in-frame clones, some missing. This sample has 100,000 to 110,000 clones, with more than 65% found just once. Sequences were obtained from peripheral blood. The receptors here all came from a woman aged 70-85 years with acute or convalescent COVID-19.

Here the CDR3 reads CASRAGPAYGYTF. CDR3 DNA: TGTGCCAGCAGAGCAGGGCCAGCCTATGGCTACACCTTC. The chain uses TRBV27 and TRBJ1-2; D possibly corresponds to TRBD1 (5 bases). Germline CDR1 MNHEY, CDR2 SMNVEV (reference sequence). The CDR3 is 13 residues long. V was pared by 6 bases and J by 4 bases, with 12 bases between.

The chain links TRBV7-2 to TRBJ2-2; TRBD2 agrees at 10 bases. Looked up from germline, CDR1 is SGHTA and CDR2 is FQGNSA. The V segment lost 5 bases and the J segment 6 bases; nucleotides outside the gene matches: 9. The CDR3 is 16 amino acids. The CDR3 sequence is CASSLGSGGAAGELFF. The CDR3 region has the DNA TGTGCCAGCAGCCTGGGCAGCGGGGGGGCCGCCGGGGAGCTGTTTTTT.

The gene calls are TRBV4-3 and TRBJ2-3; 7 bases are shared with TRBD2. CDR1 is LGHNA, CDR2 YSLEER, per germline. Losses at the gene ends were 4 bases for V and 6 bases for J; bases not matched to a gene: 10. The CDR3 contains 15 residues. CDR3 DNA: TGCGCCAGCAGCCGTCAGCGGGGTTATAGGGATACGCAGTATTTT. Amino acid sequence: CASSRQRGYRDTQYF.

The gene calls are TRBV4-1 and TRBJ1-2; 9 bases line up with TRBD1. The CDR3 runs to 15 residues. In germline, CDR1 is MGHRA, CDR2 YSYEKL. V shed 2 bases and J 8 bases; nucleotides not matched to a gene: 9. The CDR3: CASSQPGTGYLGYTF. The CDR3 DNA sequence: TGCGCCAGCAGCCAACCCGGGACAGGGTACTTAGGCTACACCTTC.